The next 10 T cell receptor beta chains were all read from a single sample in a study of vaccination and CD4 T cells after COVID-19. No antigen has been identified for these receptors. The treatment was: roughly 11-day PBMC culture with coronavirus spike peptide pools or control peptides (ViraFEST assay). An unexposed donor provided the CD4+ T cells, which were collected before the COVID-19 pandemic (2011-2018). Once obtained from cultured CD4+ T cells, the DNA was sequenced using the Oncomine TCR Beta short-read assay. TCRdb reanalysed the PCR reads using MiXCR and keeps one entry per CDR3 protein. The sample has about 1,500 distinct CDR3 sequences, 13% seen once; the top ten hold 25% to 30%. The sample comprised CD4+ T cells from blood, cultured in vitro. Source of these receptors: a human donor in good health.

A few counts support this clonotype. The V gene is TRBV28, the J gene TRBJ2-5; D gene uncertain. Trimming pared 7 bases from V and 1 base from J, leaving 10 bases between. This CDR3 spans 13 amino acids. CDR1 and CDR2 (germline): MDHEN, SYDVKM. The CDR3 is CASKLTIQETQYF. CDR3 DNA sequence: TGTGCCAGCAAGTTGACAATCCAAGAGACCCAGTACTTC.

This clonotype was found a few times. This chain uses TRBV7-3 with TRBJ2-1, with 10 bases that match TRBD2. Germline V gives CDR1 SGHTA, CDR2 FQGTGA. Trimming took 5 bases from V and 7 from J; bases not matched to a gene: 5. The CDR3 totals 14 residues. The CDR3 loop reads CASSLAGEANEQFF. The CDR3 nucleotides read TGTGCCAGCAGCCTAGCGGGAGAGGCGAATGAGCAGTTCTTC.

Remarks on this clonotype: At one end, the junction sequence differs from germline, possibly due to a read error. This chain connects TRBV7-2 to TRBJ1-1; tentatively, D is TRBD1 (5 bases). The CDR3 is 14 amino acids. Germline V gene sequence: CDR1 SGHTA, CDR2 FQGNSA. The DNA of the CDR3 is TGTGTCAGCAGCTTCGACAGCCTGCGGACTGAAGCTTTCTTT. Encoded protein: CVSSFDSLRTEAFF.

In its sample, this clonotype ranks as large. This chain connects TRBV7-2 to TRBJ2-3; 9 bases align to TRBD2. J was trimmed by 4 bases and V by 0 bases; bases with no gene match: 8. CDR1 is SGHTA and CDR2 is FQGNSA in the germline V gene. CDR3 size: 17 residues. CDR3 coding DNA: TGTGCCAGCAGCTTAGCGAAGGCTAGCGGGGAGGCAGATACGCAGTATTTT. Its translation is CASSLAKASGEADTQYF.

The chain uses TRBV6-4 and TRBJ2-1; 7 positions agree with TRBD1. V was pared by 6 bases and J by 5 bases, with 4 bases of the junction left unmatched. Germline V gene lookup returns CDR1 MRHNA and CDR2 SNTAGT. The CDR3 is 13 residues long. CDR3 region: CASSDRDNNEQFF. The CDR3 nucleotides are TGTGCCAGCAGCGACAGGGACAACAATGAGCAGTTCTTC.

Judged by abundance, this clonotype is medium-sized. V gene TRBV21-1 combines with J gene TRBJ1-5; TRBD1 is the table's D call and was not checked against the DNA. TRBV21-1 is described as a pseudogene. This CDR3 region has 16 residues. The CDR3: CASSKDSGELSQPQHF. The CDR3 nucleotides are TGTGCCAGCAGCAAAGACTCGGGGGAACTTTCTCAGCCCCAGCATTTT.

This clonotype is judged medium-sized (0.01 to 0.1%). This chain connects TRBV7-2 to TRBJ2-7, with TRBD2 matching 12 bases. The CDR3 has 14 amino acids. V lost 5 bases, J lost 3 bases, and 2 bases stayed unmatched. The germline V gene encodes CDR1 SGHTA and CDR2 FQGNSA. DNA of the CDR3: TGTGCCAGCAGCAAGACTAGCGGGAGCTACGAGCAGTACTTC. It yields the protein CASSKTSGSYEQYF.

The chain uses TRBV5-1 and TRBJ2-7; 11 bases fit TRBD1. The germline CDR1 and CDR2 sequences are SGHRS and YFSETQ. The J segment lost 3 bases and the V segment lost 4 bases, leaving 6 bases of the junction unmatched. The length of the CDR3 is 15 residues. This chain's CDR3 is CASSPRTGGSYEQYF. The CDR3 DNA reads TGCGCCAGCAGCCCCCGGACAGGGGGCAGCTACGAGCAGTACTTC.

In this sample, this clonotype turned up a few times. The gene calls are TRBV5-8 and TRBJ1-2, with D possibly being TRBD1 (5 bases). The CDR3 sequence is 13 residues long. The V end lost 7 bases, the J end lost 1 base, and 11 bases lay between the germline ends. The germline CDR1 and CDR2 sequences are SGHTS and YDEGEE. For the CDR3, the DNA is TGTGCCAGCCCACGAGGGGTTAACTATGGCTACACCTTC. It yields the protein CASPRGVNYGYTF.

The chain joins TRBV5-1 to TRBJ2-5; 8 nucleotides agree with TRBD2. V gave up 0 bases and J gave up 0 bases; unmatched junction bases: 4. This CDR3 has 16 residues. CDR1 is SGHRS and CDR2 is YFSETQ in the germline V gene. As DNA, the CDR3 is TGCGCCAGCAGCTTGGCGGGACTAGTATACCAAGAGACCCAGTACTTC. Protein product: CASSLAGLVYQETQYF. Together with reference TRBV5-1 and TRBJ2-5, the CDR3 gives the full variable domain: KAGVTQTPRYLIKTRGQQVTLSCSPISGHRSVSWYQQTPGQGLQFLFEYFSETQRNKGNFPGRFSGRQFSNSRSEMNVSTLELGDSALYLCASSLAGLVYQETQYFGPGTRLLVL.